These T cell receptor beta chains were read from a single sample in a study of glioma-infiltrating T cells after dendritic cell vaccination. Clones were sequenced by immunoSEQ multiplex PCR, and TCRdb holds only the in-frame ones, with some missing. The sample shows 70,000 to 100,000 clones, under 85% of them seen only once. The material sequenced was blood, taken after dendritic cell vaccination. These receptors all come from a human donor with glioblastoma. CDR3s include the opening cysteine and the closing phenylalanine or tryptophan. A D gene is named only where the DNA matches it firmly. Expanded clones get a size class; other rows say once, few or many, or leave the size out.

>TRBV7-2|NA|TRBJ2-5|NA
CASSPRTGWDQETQYF
TGTGCCAGCAGCCCACGGACTGGGTGGGACCAAGAGACCCAGTACTTC
>TRBV11-2|NA|TRBJ2-1|TRBD2
CASSLDPTGAGDEQFF
TGTGCCAGCAGCTTAGATCCGACCGGGGCGGGGGATGAGCAGTTCTTC
>TRBV9|few|TRBJ2-5|NA
CASSPLGSPFETQYF
TGTGCCAGCAGCCCCCTCGGGTCTCCCTTCGAGACCCAGTACTTC
>TRBV4-1|NA|TRBJ1-1|TRBD1
CASSRGQGDTEAFF
TGCGCCAGCAGCCGTGGACAGGGAGACACTGAAGCTTTCTTT
>TRBV7-9|NA|TRBJ2-5|TRBD2
CASSLGGSGFQETQYF
TGTGCCAGCAGTCTGGGGGGTAGCGGGTTCCAAGAGACCCAGTACTTC
>TRBV25-1|NA|TRBJ1-1|NA
CASSELQGGNTEAFF
TGTGCCAGCAGTGAGCTACAGGGCGGGAACACTGAAGCTTTCTTT
>TRBV5-4|NA|TRBJ1-2|NA
CASSLTSSRLGYTF
TGTGCCAGCAGCTTGACGAGTAGCCGCCTGGGCTACACCTTC
>TRBV19|medium-sized|TRBJ2-1|NA
CASSQRYEQFF
TGTGCCAGTAGCCAACGGTATGAGCAGTTCTTC
>TRBV7-2|NA|TRBJ2-5|NA
CASSLEEGVRTQETQYF
TGTGCCAGCAGCTTAGAAGAGGGGGTTCGAACCCAAGAGACCCAGTACTTC
>TRBV7-7|NA|TRBJ2-2|TRBD1
CASSLDRGTGELFF
TGTGCCAGCAGCTTGGACAGGGGCACCGGGGAGCTGTTTTTT
>TRBV7-9|NA|TRBJ1-2|NA
CASSLTAAANYGYTF
TGTGCCAGCAGCTTAACGGCGGCAGCTAACTATGGCTACACCTTC
>TRBV6-5|NA|TRBJ2-2|TRBD1
CASSRDRSTGELFF
TGTGCCAGCAGCCGGGACAGGTCCACCGGGGAGCTGTTTTTT
>TRBV4-3|NA|TRBJ2-1|NA
CASSHSTRLEGNEQFF
TGCGCCAGCAGCCACTCGACTAGGCTGGAGGGGAATGAGCAGTTCTTC
>TRBV7-9|NA|TRBJ2-6|TRBD1
CASRRDRGLAGANVLTF
TGTGCCAGCAGAAGGGACAGGGGCCTAGCTGGGGCCAACGTCCTGACTTTC
>TRBV5-1|NA|TRBJ2-2|TRBD1
CASSPADRGEAGELFF
TGCGCCAGCAGTCCGGCGGACAGGGGGGAAGCCGGGGAGCTGTTTTTT
>TRBV25-1|NA|TRBJ2-5|TRBD1
CASSGDRGQIVVETQYF
TGTGCCAGCAGTGGGGACAGGGGGCAGATAGTCGTCGAGACCCAGTACTTC
>TRBV5-4|NA|TRBJ1-1|NA
CASSLAGGRAEAFF
TGTGCCAGCAGCTTGGCGGGGGGACGCGCTGAAGCTTTCTTT
>TRBV7-8|few|TRBJ2-5|TRBD2
CASSLIPGGETQYF
TGTGCCAGCAGCTTAATCCCGGGGGGAGAGACCCAGTACTTC
>TRBV2|few|TRBJ2-7|TRBD2
CASSGTSGNEQYF
TGTGCCAGCAGCGGGACTAGCGGAAACGAGCAGTACTTC
>TRBV5-6|NA|TRBJ1-1|TRBD1
CASWSGQGQTRGTEAFF
TGTGCCAGCTGGAGTGGACAGGGCCAAACCCGGGGGACTGAAGCTTTCTTT
>TRBV2|NA|TRBJ1-1|NA
CASTEHYRGLGAFF
TGTGCCAGCACCGAACATTACCGGGGACTGGGAGCTTTCTTT
>TRBV10-3|few|TRBJ1-4|TRBD1
CAISEARQGTNEKLFF
TGTGCCATCAGTGAGGCAAGACAGGGAACTAATGAAAAACTGTTTTTT
>TRBV6-6|NA|TRBJ2-5|TRBD1
CASSYAGTGEETQYF
TGTGCCAGCAGTTACGCCGGGACAGGGGAAGAGACCCAGTACTTC
>TRBV12-2|NA|TRBJ1-6|NA
CASPKKARWESLGSPLHF
TGTGCAAGTCCTAAAAAAGCAAGGTGGGAGAGCCTTGGTTCACCCCTCCACTTT
>TRBV6-1|NA|TRBJ2-6|NA
CATSSSGANVLTF
TGTGCCACTAGTAGCTCTGGGGCCAACGTCCTGACTTTC
>TRBV10-3|NA|TRBJ2-6|TRBD1
CAIRRDRGIGANVLTF
TGTGCCATCAGGCGGGACAGGGGGATCGGGGCCAACGTCCTGACTTTC
>TRBV7-3|NA|TRBJ2-2|NA
CASSLDRRGTGELFF
TGTGCCAGCAGCTTAGATCGGAGGGGCACCGGGGAGCTGTTTTTT
>TRBV15|NA|TRBJ1-2|NA
CATSQGGGSSGYTF
TGTGCCACCAGCCAAGGAGGAGGGTCTTCTGGCTACACCTTC
>TRBV19|NA|TRBJ2-7|NA
CASSMLQGSYEQYF
TGTGCCAGTAGTATGCTACAGGGTTCCTACGAGCAGTACTTC
>TRBV5-6|NA|TRBJ2-1|NA
CASSFREVSYNEQFF
TGTGCCAGCAGCTTCAGGGAGGTCTCCTACAATGAGCAGTTCTTC
>TRBV18|NA|TRBJ1-1|NA
CASSEPTENTEAFF
TGTGCCAGCTCTGAACCGACAGAGAACACTGAAGCTTTCTTT
>TRBV7-3|NA|TRBJ2-5|TRBD2
CASSLSRGGQETQYF
TGTGCCAGCAGCTTATCGCGGGGGGGCCAAGAGACCCAGTACTTC
>TRBV9|NA|TRBJ2-3|NA
CASSVSWGGADTQYF
TGTGCCAGCAGCGTTAGTTGGGGGGGCGCAGATACGCAGTATTTT
>TRBV7-6|NA|TRBJ1-1|TRBD1
CASSFEDRWDTEAFF
TGTGCCAGCAGCTTTGAGGACAGGTGGGACACTGAAGCTTTCTTT
>TRBV7-9|NA|TRBJ1-2|TRBD1
CASSWSPDGRGQGYTF
TGTGCCAGCAGCTGGTCCCCGGACGGCAGGGGGCAAGGCTACACCTTC
>TRBV7-9|NA|TRBJ2-7|TRBD1
CASSPGGEQYF
TGTGCCAGCAGTCCAGGGGGCGAGCAGTACTTC